This entry describes one T cell receptor beta chain. As yet, its antigen is unknown. This sample is drawn from a study of shared clonotypes between healthy human individuals. Overall study results and limits: Sampling covered blood only; tissue repertoires likely differ. The small donor group covered limited genetic and exposure diversity. Naive subsets generally had larger estimated richness than memory subsets.

Profiled with immunoSEQ multiplex PCR; TCRdb holds only in-frame clones, not every one. The table lists 2 million to 2.5 million clones, approximately 95% of them singletons, with under 0.45% in the top ten. The V gene's germline CDR1 is SGHNT and CDR2 YYREEE (reference sequence). The CDR3 spans 17 residues. V was clipped by 0 bases and J by 8 bases; unmatched bases: 8. This TCR came from a man younger than 30 in good health. Some clones in this sample may be carry-over from other donors' samples. The sample comprised naive CD4+ T cells from PBMCs. The subset is: CD45RA+ positively selected. V is TRBV5-4 and J is TRBJ2-1; 13 nucleotides line up with TRBD2. The chain's CDR3 is CASSLASRTSGSDEQFF. CDR3 DNA sequence: TGTGCCAGCAGCTTGGCCTCAAGGACTAGCGGGAGCGATGAGCAGTTCTTC. Full variable domain (rest looked up from reference TRBV5-4 and TRBJ2-1): ETGVTQSPTHLIKTRGQQVTLRCSSQSGHNTVSWYQQALGQGPQFIFQYYREEENGRGNFPPRFSGLQFPNYSSELNVNALELDDSALYLCASSLASRTSGSDEQFFGPGTRLTVL.